These 19 T cell receptor beta chains came from one sample sequenced in a study of blood T cell repertoires in COVID-19. Assay: immunoSEQ multiplex PCR; the TCRdb copy retains only in-frame clones and omits some. The sample holds some 300,000 clones, about 91% seen once. Sequenced sample: peripheral blood. These receptors were collected from a woman in her twenties or thirties who had recovered from COVID-19.

The chain combines TRBV6-2 or TRBV6-3 with TRBJ2-7, with D tentatively TRBD2 (5 bases). The CDR3 spans 14 residues. Germline V lookup: CDR1 MNHEY, CDR2 SVGEGT. V lost 0 bases and J 4 bases, leaving 10 bases between the germline ends. CDR3 loop: CASSYSGVLYEQYF. In DNA, the CDR3 is TGTGCCAGCAGTTACTCCGGGGTACTGTACGAGCAGTACTTC.

This clone was detected only once. The rearrangement links TRBV5-4 to TRBJ2-2, with 10 bases fitting TRBD2. The CDR3 is 16 amino acids. The V gene's germline CDR1 is SGHNT and CDR2 YYREEE (reference sequence). J gave up 6 bases and V 0 bases, and 5 bases lay outside the gene matches. The CDR3 region has the DNA TGTGCCAGCAGCTTGGAACTAGCGGGGTCTGCCGGGGAGCTGTTTTTT. Encoded protein: CASSLELAGSAGELFF.

This rearrangement joins TRBV5-1 to TRBJ1-1; weak D call: TRBD1 (6 bases). This CDR3 has 15 amino acids. Trimming stripped 0 bases from V and 1 base from J, with 10 bases between. Germline loops: CDR1 SGHRS, CDR2 YFSETQ. The CDR3 DNA reads as TGCGCCAGCAGCTTGGAGGCGGGGGCGAACACTGAAGCTTTCTTT. It codes for CASSLEAGANTEAFF.

V is TRBV6-6 and J is TRBJ2-1; unclear D gene. The CDR3 is made up of 13 amino acids. V was pared by 10 bases and J by 6 bases, with 16 bases between. Germline CDR1 MNHNY, CDR2 SVGAGI (reference sequence). CDR3 region: CATGPLYGNEQFF. The CDR3 DNA is TGTGCCACTGGGCCTCTATATGGCAATGAGCAGTTCTTC.

This chain uses TRBV9 with TRBJ1-2; the D is unclear. This CDR3 spans 13 amino acids. Trimming left V 2 bases short and J 10 bases short, with 15 bases between. In germline, CDR1 is SGDLS, CDR2 YYNGEE. This CDR3 reads CASSVSGEEDYTF. Here the CDR3 DNA reads TGTGCCAGCAGCGTGTCCGGGGAGGAGGACTACACCTTC.

This sequence joins TRBV11-2 and TRBJ2-5; 7 bases are shared with TRBD1. Losses at the gene ends were 4 bases for V and 2 bases for J; bases not matched to a gene: 16. The germline CDR1 and CDR2 sequences are SGHAT and FQNNGV. CDR3 size: 18 residues. CDR3 loop: CASSSHLGFWDRQETQYF. The CDR3 DNA reads TGTGCCAGCAGCTCCCACTTGGGGTTTTGGGACAGACAAGAGACCCAGTACTTC.

In regard to this clone: This same CDR3 is encoded by further DNA sequences in the sample. V usage is TRBV19 and J usage is TRBJ2-7; weak D call: TRBD1 (6 bases). CDR1 and CDR2 from the germline V gene are LNHDA and SQIVND (reference sequence). V shed 6 bases and J shed 0 bases, with 15 bases lying between them. The CDR3 spans 15 residues. In DNA form, the CDR3 reads TGTGCCAGTAGCTGGGGGCAGGGGAGCTCCTACGAGCAGTACTTC. This sequence encodes CASSWGQGSSYEQYF.

This chain joins TRBV7-2 and TRBJ2-7; TRBD2 aligns across 15 bases. Germline CDR1 SGHTA, CDR2 FQGNSA. The length of the CDR3 is 16 residues. J gave up 5 bases and V 4 bases, and 6 bases lay outside the gene matches. The CDR3 spells CASSSGLAGGPDEQYF. CDR3 nucleotides: TGTGCCAGCAGCTCCGGACTAGCGGGGGGGCCGGACGAGCAGTACTTC.

The chain uses TRBV27 and TRBJ1-4, with 7 positions matching TRBD1. Losses at the gene ends were 5 bases for V and 0 bases for J; bases not matched to a gene: 6. CDR1 is MNHEY and CDR2 is SMNVEV in the germline V gene (reference sequence). The CDR3 is made up of 16 amino acids. CDR3 region: CASSPYRGATNEKLFF. Written as DNA, the CDR3 is TGTGCCAGCAGTCCATACAGGGGTGCAACTAATGAAAAACTGTTTTTT. The variable domain in full, completed from reference TRBV27 and TRBJ1-4, reads EAQVTQNPRYLITVTGKKLTVTCSQNMNHEYMSWYRQDPGLGLRQIYYSMNVEVTDKGDVPEGYKVSRKEKRNFPLILESPSPNQTSLYFCASSPYRGATNEKLFFGSGTQLSVL.

The rearrangement joins TRBV10-3 to TRBJ1-6; a weak D match, TRBD1 (6 bases). The CDR3 spans 16 residues. The germline CDR1 and CDR2 sequences are ENHRY and SYGVKD. Trimming stripped 5 bases from V and 0 bases from J, with 11 bases between. The CDR3 spells CAISWTASSYNSPLHF. The CDR3 DNA is TGTGCCATCAGTTGGACAGCCAGCTCCTATAATTCACCCCTCCACTTT.

This chain uses TRBV3-1 (or the pseudogene TRBV3-2) with TRBJ1-6, with 8 bases that match TRBD1. Germline V lookup: CDR1 LGHDT, CDR2 YNNKEL (reference sequence). The junction had 6 bases not matched to a gene; V was cut back by 3 bases and J by 8 bases. The CDR3 extends over 15 amino acids. CDR3 bases: TGTGCCAGCAGCCACTACGGACAGGGAGATTCACCCCTCCACTTT. This sequence encodes CASSHYGQGDSPLHF.

The chain has TRBV7-2 and TRBJ2-5; the D gene is possibly TRBD1 (6 bases). Germline CDR1 and CDR2: SGHTA and FQGNSA. Trimming pared 1 base from V and 2 bases from J, leaving 11 bases between. The CDR3 is made up of 15 amino acids. In DNA form, the CDR3 reads TGTGCCAGCAGCTTAGGTCTCAGGGGTCAAGAGACCCAGTACTTC. Protein product: CASSLGLRGQETQYF. The whole variable domain, filled in from reference TRBV7-2 and TRBJ2-5, reads GAGVSQSPSNKVTEKGKDVELRCDPISGHTALYWYRQSLGQGLEFLIYFQGNSAPDKSGLPSDRFSAERTGGSVSTLTIQRTQQEDSAVYLCASSLGLRGQETQYFGPGTRLLVL.

This clone showed up just once. The V call is TRBV6-5, the J call TRBJ2-2; D might be TRBD2 (5 bases). V lost 5 bases and J 3 bases, leaving 13 bases between the germline ends. CDR1 and CDR2 (germline): MNHEY, SVGAGI. The CDR3 totals 15 residues. The CDR3 DNA follows: TGTGCCAGCAGTCCGGACTGGACTTACACCGGGGAGCTGTTTTTT. Residues: CASSPDWTYTGELFF.

This sequence joins TRBV2 and TRBJ2-2, with a possible D match to TRBD1 (6 bases). This CDR3 is built from 14 residues. V was pared by 7 bases and J by 0 bases, with 9 bases between. Germline-derived CDR1 and CDR2 are SNHLY and FYNNEI. CDR3 nucleotides: TGTGCCAGCACTCGGGACACGAACACCGGGGAGCTGTTTTTT. Amino acid sequence: CASTRDTNTGELFF.

This chain uses TRBV7-6 with TRBJ2-5, with D possibly matching TRBD1 (6 bases). The CDR3 spans 13 residues. Germline V lookup: CDR1 SGHVS, CDR2 FNYEAQ. Trimming stripped 5 bases from V and 5 bases from J, with 12 bases between. The CDR3 coding sequence is TGTGCCAGCAGCCAAGACAGGCTCGAGACCCAGTACTTC. Amino acid sequence: CASSQDRLETQYF.

This chain joins TRBV5-6 and TRBJ1-4; D is ambiguous. The germline V and J ends were trimmed by 3 bases and 8 bases, with 17 bases remaining between them. Per the germline V gene, CDR1 is SGHDT and CDR2 is YYEEEE. The CDR3 loop spans 15 amino acids. The CDR3 region has the DNA TGTGCCAGCAGCTGCCGGCGGGTCGAGTGGGAAAAACTGTTTTTT. Translating it yields CASSCRRVEWEKLFF.

The chain recombines TRBV28 with TRBJ2-2; D not certain. CDR1 and CDR2 from the germline V gene are MDHEN and SYDVKM. V gave up 3 bases and J gave up 4 bases, with 15 bases separating them. This CDR3 is 16 amino acids long. The CDR3 DNA reads as TGTGCCAGCAGTTTGATCGCTTTCTCAGGCACCGGGGAGCTGTTTTTT. Translated, it gives CASSLIAFSGTGELFF. The full variable domain, its missing parts supplied by reference TRBV28 and TRBJ2-2, is DVKVTQSSRYLVKRTGEKVFLECVQDMDHENMFWYRQDPGLGLRLIYFSYDVKMKEKGDIPEGYSVSREKKERFSLILESASTNQTSMYLCASSLIAFSGTGELFFGEGSRLTVL.

V is TRBV7-2 and J is TRBJ2-2; D not resolved. The germline gives CDR1 SGHTA, CDR2 FQGNSA. V was shortened by 1 base and J by 8 bases, with 5 bases between the two germline ends. This CDR3 has 12 amino acids. The CDR3 region is CASSLVRGELFF. Written as DNA, the CDR3 is TGTGCCAGCAGCTTAGTCCGGGGGGAGCTGTTTTTT.

This chain uses TRBV3-1 (or the pseudogene TRBV3-2) with TRBJ1-2; 7 bases map to TRBD1. Unmatched junction bases numbered 22, after V lost 4 bases and J lost 8 bases. Germline lookup yields CDR1 LGHDT and CDR2 YNNKEL (reference sequence). There are 18 residues in the CDR3. The CDR3 sequence is CASSPDLRDSRSTGGYTF. The CDR3 nucleotides are TGTGCCAGCAGCCCGGACCTCCGGGACAGCCGTTCGACGGGGGGCTACACCTTC.